The 15 T cell receptor beta chains presented below share a single source sample, sequenced in a study of blood T cell repertoires in COVID-19. Profiled with immunoSEQ multiplex PCR; TCRdb holds only in-frame clones, not every one. Of some 300,000 clones listed, roughly 89% are singletons. Sequencing used PBMCs or T cells enriched from blood (not recorded which). These receptors were collected from a woman aged 45-59 years who had been exposed to COVID-19.

Concerning this clone: Other DNA sequences in this specimen translate into the identical CDR3. The chain recombines TRBV7-9 with TRBJ1-2, with TRBD1 as a possible D gene (5 bases). The CDR3 has 13 amino acids. V dropped 3 bases and J dropped 2 bases, with 7 bases sitting between them. CDR1 and CDR2 from the germline V gene are SEHNR and FQNEAQ (reference sequence). The CDR3 DNA reads as TGTGCCAGCAGCTTTCAGGGCAACTATGGCTACACCTTC. Translation: CASSFQGNYGYTF. Full variable domain (outside the CDR3, taken from reference TRBV7-9 and TRBJ1-2): DTGVSQNPRHKITKRGQNVTFRCDPISEHNRLYWYRQTLGQGPEFLTYFQNEAQLEKSRLLSDRFSAERPKGSFSTLEIQRTEQGDSAMYLCASSFQGNYGYTFGSGTRLTVV.

The chain employs TRBV28 and TRBJ2-5; D is unclear. The CDR3 totals 15 residues. Per germline, CDR1 MDHEN and CDR2 SYDVKM. Deletions cut 6 bases from V and 5 bases from J, with 19 bases between. CDR3 protein: CASRTQDSPWETQYF. CDR3 in DNA: TGTGCCAGCAGAACACAAGATTCCCCCTGGGAGACCCAGTACTTC. Full variable domain (remainder filled in from reference TRBV28 and TRBJ2-5): DVKVTQSSRYLVKRTGEKVFLECVQDMDHENMFWYRQDPGLGLRLIYFSYDVKMKEKGDIPEGYSVSREKKERFSLILESASTNQTSMYLCASRTQDSPWETQYFGPGTRLLVL.

J is TRBJ1-2 and V is TRBV28, with D perhaps TRBD1 (6 bases). Looked up from germline, CDR1 is MDHEN and CDR2 is SYDVKM. This CDR3 has 15 amino acids. Between the trimmed V and J ends, which lost 5 bases and 1 base, there was a span of 14 bases. The chain's CDR3 is CASSQGQGGNYGYTF. CDR3 coding DNA: TGTGCCAGCAGTCAGGGGCAGGGTGGTAACTATGGCTACACCTTC.

In this sample, this clone turned up a few times. The chain is built from TRBV6-1 and TRBJ1-4; D is uncertain. Germline V gene data show CDR1 as MNHNS and CDR2 as SASEGT. V lost 0 bases and J lost 7, with 15 bases in between. This CDR3 is built from 16 residues. The CDR3 bases are TGTGCCAGCAGTGAAGCAAAAGGATTAGGGAGTGAAAAACTGTTTTTT. Its protein is CASSEAKGLGSEKLFF.

This chain joins TRBV25-1 and TRBJ1-1; 10 bases match TRBD1. Germline V CDR1 and CDR2: MGHDK, SYGVNS. V lost 4 bases, J lost 3 bases, and 11 bases stayed unmatched. The CDR3 has 17 residues. CDR3 sequence (DNA): TGTGCCAGCAGTGCCTTAGGGACAGGGGAGACAGACACTGAAGCTTTCTTT. It codes for CASSALGTGETDTEAFF.

The table lists this clone with a count of one. V gene TRBV5-1 combines with J gene TRBJ1-1; D is unclear. V lost 4 bases to trimming and J lost 0 bases, with 10 bases between them. CDR1 and CDR2 (germline): SGHRS, YFSETQ. The CDR3 length is 14 residues. The CDR3 bases are TGCGCCAGCAGCGCCGGGATGGTGAACACTGAAGCTTTCTTT. It is translated as CASSAGMVNTEAFF.

This chain joins TRBV4-2 and TRBJ2-1; 10 bases map to TRBD2. Germline trimming cut 0 bases from V and 3 bases from J; bases unmatched to any gene: 8. Looked up from germline, CDR1 is LGHNA and CDR2 is YNFKEQ. The CDR3 spans 18 residues. This CDR3 reads CASSQDPASGGFYNEQFF. In DNA form, the CDR3 reads TGTGCCAGCAGCCAAGATCCGGCTAGCGGGGGCTTCTACAATGAGCAGTTCTTC.

The rearrangement uses TRBV4-2 and TRBJ1-5, with 7 bases aligning to TRBD1. The germline CDR1 and CDR2 sequences are LGHNA and YNFKEQ. V lost 0 bases to trimming and J lost 7 bases; unmatched junction nucleotides: 6. CDR3 length: 15 residues. The CDR3 DNA follows: TGTGCCAGCAGCCAAGAGAATGACAGGGCCCAGCCCCAGCATTTT. Its translation is CASSQENDRAQPQHF.

The V call is TRBV30, the J call TRBJ1-4, with D maybe TRBD1 (6 bases). V gave up 3 bases and J gave up 2 bases, with 10 bases separating them. CDR1 GTSNPN and CDR2 SVGIG come from the germline V gene (reference sequence). CDR3 size: 14 residues. The DNA for the CDR3 is TGTGCCTGGAGCGATACAGGGACTAATGAAAAACTGTTTTTT. This sequence encodes CAWSDTGTNEKLFF.

V gene TRBV3-1 (or the pseudogene TRBV3-2) combines with J gene TRBJ2-1, with unresolved D. V was cut by 1 base and J by 0 bases, with 7 bases left in between. The CDR3 contains 15 residues. The germline V gene has CDR1 LGHDT and CDR2 YNNKEL (reference sequence). The CDR3 DNA is TGTGCCAGCAGCCAAGGTGGTAGCTCCTACAATGAGCAGTTCTTC. Translated: CASSQGGSSYNEQFF.

The genes are TRBV7-9 and TRBJ2-7, with D possibly matching TRBD1 (5 bases). The CDR3 loop spans 16 amino acids. The germline CDR1 and CDR2 sequences are SEHNR and FQNEAQ (reference sequence). V was clipped by 1 base and J by 4 bases, with 17 bases between them. The CDR3 is CASSLDMGRLGYEQYF. The CDR3 DNA reads TGTGCCAGCAGCTTAGATATGGGGCGATTGGGATACGAGCAGTACTTC.

The V and J genes are TRBV6-5 and TRBJ2-1; 10 bases line up with TRBD1. CDR3 size: 14 residues. Germline V gene sequence: CDR1 MNHEY, CDR2 SVGAGI. Trimming at V came to 8 bases and at J to 1 base, leaving 2 bases not matched to a gene. The CDR3 DNA reads as TGTGCCAGCGCGGGACAGGGGTCCTACAATGAGCAGTTCTTC. Its protein is CASAGQGSYNEQFF.

The chain couples TRBV7-2 to TRBJ2-5; 7 bases match TRBD2. The CDR3 runs 13 residues. The J segment lost 3 bases and the V segment lost 3 bases, leaving 1 base of the junction unmatched. In germline, CDR1 is SGHTA, CDR2 FQGNSA. The CDR3 region is CASSFAGEETQYF. The CDR3 bases are TGTGCCAGCAGCTTTGCGGGGGAAGAGACCCAGTACTTC. Drawing the rest from reference TRBV7-2 and TRBJ2-5, the complete variable domain is GAGVSQSPSNKVTEKGKDVELRCDPISGHTALYWYRQSLGQGLEFLIYFQGNSAPDKSGLPSDRFSAERTGGSVSTLTIQRTQQEDSAVYLCASSFAGEETQYFGPGTRLLVL.

The chain combines TRBV12-5 with TRBJ2-3; D call uncertain. The length of the CDR3 is 14 residues. Germline-derived CDR1 and CDR2 are LGHNT and FRNRAP. The ends were cut back, 0 bases at V and 4 bases at J, with 8 bases in the middle. In nucleotides, the CDR3 is TGTGCTAGTGGTTTGGTAAATAGCCCAGATACGCAGTATTTT. This gives the protein CASGLVNSPDTQYF.

Here the CDR3 DNA reads TGTGCCAGTAGTATCGGGGACGGGACAACCTACGAGCAGTACTTC. It specifies CASSIGDGTTYEQYF. The V gene is TRBV19, the J gene TRBJ2-7; D perhaps matches TRBD1 (6 bases). Germline assignment: CDR1 LNHDA and CDR2 SQIVND (reference sequence). The CDR3 has 15 residues. Between the trimmed V and J ends, which lost 3 bases and 2 bases, there was a span of 14 bases. The whole variable domain, filled in from reference TRBV19 and TRBJ2-7, reads DGGITQSPKYLFRKEGQNVTLSCEQNLNHDAMYWYRQDPGQGLRLIYYSQIVNDFQKGDIAEGYSVSREKKESFPLTVTSAQKNPTAFYLCASSIGDGTTYEQYFGPGTRLTVT.